The T cell receptor (beta chain) under discussion was sequenced for a study of cytomegalovirus exposure and HLA in healthy donors. Study results and limitations: The classifier reportedly diagnosed cytomegalovirus status with high specificity and sensitivity. According to the study, roughly 160 TCR beta chains were cytomegalovirus-associated.

Some clones are missing from TCRdb's copy, which holds only in-frame ones; the method was immunoSEQ multiplex PCR. The table shows some 270,000 clones, with 70% to 90% occurring only once. This CDR3 spans 17 amino acids. Per germline, CDR1 MDHEN and CDR2 SYDVKM. The ends lost 7 bases at V and 1 base at J; junction bases unmatched: 13. The donors were members of the approximately 120-subject validation cohort (separate from the approximately 730-subject first cohort). Points on this clone: Its antigen is not known.

V is TRBV28 and J is TRBJ2-7, with 10 positions matching TRBD2. Sequencing was carried out using PBMCs. The TCR originated in a woman aged 18-29 years in good health and CMV-seronegative. CDR3 coding DNA: TGTGCCAGCACCGGGGTAGCGGGGGGCCAAAGATCCTACGAGCAGTACTTC. Translated: CASTGVAGGQRSYEQYF.